The next 24 T cell receptor beta chains were all read from a single sample in a study of blood T cell repertoires in COVID-19. Method: immunoSEQ multiplex PCR; TCRdb's copy keeps in-frame clones and lacks some. Of a few hundred thousand clones listed, approximately 83% are singletons. The sequencing sample was made of PBMCs or T cells enriched from blood (not recorded which). These receptor sequences come from a woman in her 50s who had recovered from COVID-19.

This chain connects TRBV28 to TRBJ1-1; 8 bases are shared with TRBD1. V trimming: 6 bases; J trimming: 1 base; junction bases outside the gene matches: 7. In germline, CDR1 is MDHEN, CDR2 SYDVKM. There are 15 residues in the CDR3. CDR3 residues: CASRITGGANTEAFF. CDR3 DNA sequence: TGTGCCAGCAGGATTACAGGGGGAGCGAACACTGAAGCTTTCTTT.

The genes are TRBV28 and TRBJ2-5; 8 bases fit TRBD2. The germline V gene has CDR1 MDHEN and CDR2 SYDVKM. The CDR3 consists of 16 residues. Unmatched junction bases numbered 9, after V lost 5 bases and J lost 1 base. CDR3 residues: CASSPAISGVQETQYF. The CDR3 DNA is TGTGCCAGCAGTCCAGCCATTAGCGGGGTCCAAGAGACCCAGTACTTC.

This chain connects TRBV6-5 to TRBJ2-4; a possible D gene is TRBD1 (5 bases). This CDR3 has 15 residues. V was shortened by 6 bases and J by 0 bases, with 12 bases between the two germline ends. Germline loops: CDR1 MNHEY, CDR2 SVGAGI. CDR3 DNA sequence: TGTGCCAGCAGCCATGACAGCTTAGCCAAAAACATTCAGTACTTC. The encoded protein is CASSHDSLAKNIQYF.

The chain has TRBV11-1 and TRBJ2-5; 8 bases match TRBD1. This CDR3 has 15 amino acids. Germline V gives CDR1 SGHAT, CDR2 FQDESV (reference sequence). V lost 4 bases to trimming and J lost 5 bases; unmatched junction nucleotides: 9. The CDR3 nucleotides are TGTGCCAGCAGCTCTGACAGGGGCGGGTGGGAGACCCAGTACTTC. Its translation is CASSSDRGGWETQYF.

The chain uses TRBV28 and TRBJ1-2; 9 bases agree with TRBD1. Trimming cost V 2 bases and J 4 bases; bases outside gene matches: 5. The CDR3 loop spans 15 amino acids. The germline CDR1 and CDR2 sequences are MDHEN and SYDVKM. The CDR3 sequence: CASSLTGGAIYGYTF. DNA for the CDR3: TGTGCCAGCAGTTTAACAGGGGGCGCGATCTATGGCTACACCTTC.

The chain is built from TRBV5-1 and TRBJ1-1; D is ambiguous. Trimming pared 4 bases from V and 5 bases from J, leaving 15 bases between. Germline-derived CDR1 and CDR2 are SGHRS and YFSETQ. The CDR3 consists of 14 residues. The CDR3 sequence is CASSQNLVRTEAFF. The CDR3 region has the DNA TGCGCCAGCAGCCAAAACCTTGTGCGTACTGAAGCTTTCTTT.

Here the CDR3 reads CASSMGQGPYNEQFF. DNA for the CDR3: TGTGCCAGTAGTATGGGACAGGGCCCCTACAATGAGCAGTTCTTC. This rearrangement joins TRBV19 to TRBJ2-1; TRBD1 matches at 9 bases. Germline assignment: CDR1 LNHDA and CDR2 SQIVND (reference sequence). The CDR3 extends over 15 amino acids. V was clipped by 3 bases and J by 2 bases; unmatched bases: 2.

V gene TRBV28 combines with J gene TRBJ1-2; 9 bases match TRBD1. From germline, CDR1 is MDHEN and CDR2 SYDVKM. CDR3 length equals 14 residues. The CDR3 bases are TGTGCAGTCGGTCCCGGGACAGGGCCTTATGGCTACACCTTC. Its protein is CAVGPGTGPYGYTF.

The chain has TRBV5-1 and TRBJ2-7; D is unresolved. Germline V gene data show CDR1 as SGHRS and CDR2 as YFSETQ. Trimming stripped 3 bases from V and 3 bases from J, with 7 bases between. This CDR3 region has 12 residues. This CDR3 reads CASSSLHYEQYF. The CDR3 DNA reads TGCGCCAGCAGCTCACTGCACTACGAGCAGTACTTC.

As regards this clone: The same CDR3 arises from other DNA sequences in this sample as well. The rearrangement uses TRBV18 and TRBJ1-2; 9 positions match TRBD1. Germline-derived CDR1 and CDR2 are KGHSH and LQKENI. V trimming: 4 bases; J trimming: 8 bases; junction bases outside the gene matches: 5. The CDR3 is 13 amino acids. The chain's CDR3 is CASSQGQGYGYTF. The CDR3 DNA reads as TGTGCCAGCTCACAGGGACAGGGATACGGCTACACCTTC.

The chain combines TRBV2 with TRBJ2-7; 7 nucleotides agree with TRBD1. CDR3 length equals 12 residues. Germline loops: CDR1 SNHLY, CDR2 FYNNEI. V lost 4 bases and J lost 4; bases outside the gene matches: 1. CDR3 protein: CASSAQGYEQYF. CDR3 nucleotide sequence: TGTGCCAGCAGTGCACAGGGGTACGAGCAGTACTTC. The whole variable domain, remainder taken from reference TRBV2 and TRBJ2-7, is EPEVTQTPSHQVTQMGQEVILRCVPISNHLYFYWYRQILGQKVEFLVSFYNNEISEKSEIFDDQFSVERPDGSNFTLKIRSTKLEDSAMYFCASSAQGYEQYFGPGTRLTVT.

The rearrangement joins TRBV28 to TRBJ1-1; D possibly corresponds to TRBD1 (5 bases). Germline assignment: CDR1 MDHEN and CDR2 SYDVKM. The CDR3 loop spans 13 amino acids. V was clipped by 2 bases and J by 4 bases, with 8 bases between them. CDR3 DNA: TGTGCCAGCAGTTTACGGGGGTTCACTGAAGCTTTCTTT. It codes for CASSLRGFTEAFF.

This chain's CDR3 is CASSLGQGLRETQYF. The CDR3 DNA reads TGTGCCAGCAGCCTAGGACAGGGTTTGAGGGAGACCCAGTACTTC. This chain links TRBV7-9 with TRBJ2-5; 8 positions match TRBD1. The CDR3 has 15 amino acids. Unmatched junction bases numbered 10, after V lost 5 bases and J lost 5 bases. The V gene's germline CDR1 is SEHNR and CDR2 FQNEAQ (reference sequence). Complete variable domain (other parts from reference TRBV7-9 and TRBJ2-5): DTGVSQNPRHKITKRGQNVTFRCDPISEHNRLYWYRQTLGQGPEFLTYFQNEAQLEKSRLLSDRFSAERPKGSFSTLEIQRTEQGDSAMYLCASSLGQGLRETQYFGPGTRLLVL.

The chain links TRBV18 to TRBJ2-1, with D possibly being TRBD2 (6 bases). Deletions cut 6 bases from V and 8 bases from J, with 11 bases between. Germline V gene data show CDR1 as KGHSH and CDR2 as LQKENI. The CDR3 contains 12 residues. The CDR3 nucleotides are TGTGCCAGCTCCCTACTAGCCGATGAGCAGTTCTTC. This gives the protein CASSLLADEQFF.

The V gene is TRBV6-5, the J gene TRBJ2-1; D remains unclear. The CDR3 has 13 amino acids. Germline CDR1 MNHEY, CDR2 SVGAGI. The V end was cut by 2 bases, the J end by 8 bases, with 10 bases between. The CDR3: CASSYVDGDEQFF. DNA of the CDR3: TGTGCCAGCAGTTACGTTGACGGAGATGAGCAGTTCTTC.

The chain links TRBV5-1 to TRBJ2-7, with 8 bases aligning to TRBD1. The V segment lost 3 bases and the J segment 4 bases; nucleotides outside the gene matches: 9. The germline gives CDR1 SGHRS, CDR2 YFSETQ. This CDR3 spans 15 amino acids. CDR3 sequence reads: CASSWGQAGVYEQYF. CDR3 DNA: TGCGCCAGCAGCTGGGGACAGGCCGGGGTGTACGAGCAGTACTTC.

The chain joins TRBV4-1 to TRBJ1-5, with D unresolved. Germline CDR1 is MGHRA and CDR2 is YSYEKL. V was shortened by 5 bases and J by 4 bases, with 12 bases between the two germline ends. This CDR3 is 14 amino acids long. In DNA, the CDR3 is TGCGCCAGCAGCGCCAGTCTCCCTAATCAGCCCCAGCATTTT. This codes for CASSASLPNQPQHF.

The V and J genes are TRBV28 and TRBJ2-3; 8 nucleotides line up with TRBD1. The V and J ends lost 6 bases and 7 bases, in that order; junction bases with no gene match: 9. Per the germline V gene, CDR1 is MDHEN and CDR2 is SYDVKM. The CDR3 covers 14 residues. DNA of the CDR3: TGTGCCAGCAGCACCCCGGACAGGGACCATACGCAGTATTTT. It yields the protein CASSTPDRDHTQYF.

This clone was counted a single time. The chain recombines TRBV5-4 with TRBJ2-1, with 9 bases lining up with TRBD2. V was pared by 2 bases and J by 4 bases, with 4 bases of the junction left unmatched. Germline CDR1 reads SGHNT; CDR2 reads YYREEE (reference sequence). The length of the CDR3 is 15 residues. CDR3 nucleotides: TGTGCCAGCAGCTTAAGACTAGCGGAGTACAATGAGCAGTTCTTC. Its translation is CASSLRLAEYNEQFF. The whole variable domain, remainder taken from reference TRBV5-4 and TRBJ2-1, is ETGVTQSPTHLIKTRGQQVTLRCSSQSGHNTVSWYQQALGQGPQFIFQYYREEENGRGNFPPRFSGLQFPNYSSELNVNALELDDSALYLCASSLRLAEYNEQFFGPGTRLTVL.

The V call is TRBV29-1, the J call TRBJ1-1; 8 bases match TRBD1. The CDR3 loop spans 14 amino acids. The junction had 7 bases not matched to a gene; V was cut back by 3 bases and J by 4 bases. Looked up from germline, CDR1 is SQVTM and CDR2 is ANQGSEA. The CDR3 loop reads CSVEVDRVSTEAFF. CDR3 DNA: TGCAGCGTTGAGGTGGACAGGGTGAGCACTGAAGCTTTCTTT.

The chain combines TRBV28 with TRBJ1-6; 8 bases fit TRBD1. The germline CDR1 and CDR2 sequences are MDHEN and SYDVKM. The CDR3 totals 14 residues. Losses at the gene ends were 7 bases for V and 7 bases for J; bases not matched to a gene: 6. CDR3 sequence (DNA): TGTGCCAGCAACCGACAGGGGTACAATTCACCCCTCCACTTT. The encoded protein is CASNRQGYNSPLHF. Filled out from reference TRBV28 and TRBJ1-6, the complete variable domain reads DVKVTQSSRYLVKRTGEKVFLECVQDMDHENMFWYRQDPGLGLRLIYFSYDVKMKEKGDIPEGYSVSREKKERFSLILESASTNQTSMYLCASNRQGYNSPLHFGNGTRLTVT.

This clone was counted once. The chain employs TRBV19 and TRBJ1-2, with D perhaps matching TRBD1 (6 bases). This CDR3 contains 14 residues. The V and J ends lost 6 bases and 4 bases respectively, with 15 bases between them. Germline CDR1 and CDR2: LNHDA and SQIVND (reference sequence). The CDR3 is CASRPGQRSYGYTF. DNA of the CDR3: TGTGCCAGTAGGCCTGGACAGAGGAGCTATGGCTACACCTTC.

As regards this clone: The same CDR3 also results from other DNA sequences found in this sample. The genes are TRBV3-1 (or the pseudogene TRBV3-2) and TRBJ1-1, with 9 bases identical to TRBD1. Germline V gene data show CDR1 as LGHDT and CDR2 as YNNKEL (reference sequence). V dropped 5 bases and J dropped 3; count of bases not matched to a gene: 4. CDR3 length: 14 amino acids. The CDR3 sequence is CASSTGQGDTEAFF. CDR3 coding DNA: TGTGCCAGCAGCACGGGACAGGGAGACACTGAAGCTTTCTTT.

V is TRBV10-2 and J is TRBJ2-2; 9 nucleotides agree with TRBD2. The CDR3 loop spans 16 amino acids. The ends lost 1 base at V and 4 bases at J; junction bases unmatched: 4. Germline-derived CDR1 and CDR2 are WSHSY and SAAADI. CDR3 sequence reads: CASSELAGAGTGELFF. The DNA for the CDR3 is TGCGCCAGCAGTGAGTTAGCGGGGGCCGGCACCGGGGAGCTGTTTTTT.